These 9 T cell receptor beta chains were all obtained from the same sample, sequenced in a study of blood T cell repertoires in COVID-19 (dated by TCRdb to between 2020 and 2021). Library preparation was by the immunoSEQ multiplex PCR assay. TCRdb holds this immuneACCESS table with in-frame rearrangements only. Some clones are missing; in checked studies, unresolved V genes explain under half, and the rest has no known cause. For this sample there are fewer than 60,000 clones; 87% appear just once. The ten largest clonotypes hold over 9.5% of the sample. The source material was peripheral blood. These receptors were collected from a human donor with acute or convalescent COVID-19. The donor label of this sample is uncertain.

V is TRBV11-2 and J is TRBJ2-3; D uncertain. The V end was cut by 3 bases, the J end by 0 bases, with 7 bases between. CDR1 SGHAT and CDR2 FQNNGV come from the germline V gene. This CDR3 is 14 amino acids long. CDR3 in amino acids: CASSFHSSTDTQYF. As DNA, the CDR3 is TGTGCCAGCAGCTTTCACTCGAGCACAGATACGCAGTATTTT.

The table lists this clone with a count of one. V is TRBV29-1 and J is TRBJ1-1, with 8 bases that match TRBD1. The CDR3 is made up of 12 amino acids. J lost 0 bases, V lost 7 bases, and 1 base had no gene match. Germline-derived CDR1 and CDR2 are SQVTM and ANQGSEA. CDR3 protein: CSGTGMNTEAFF. DNA for the CDR3: TGCAGCGGGACAGGGATGAACACTGAAGCTTTCTTT.

The genes are TRBV5-5 and TRBJ2-6; D unclear. This CDR3 contains 17 residues. V lost 6 bases, J lost 1 base, and 17 bases lay in between. From germline, CDR1 is SGHKS and CDR2 YYEKEE (reference sequence). CDR3: CASNQVGGRSGANVLTF. DNA of the CDR3: TGTGCCAGCAACCAAGTAGGCGGTCGATCTGGGGCCAACGTCCTGACTTTC.

V usage is TRBV6-1 and J usage is TRBJ1-2; TRBD1 aligns across 8 bases. V lost 3 bases, J lost 4 bases, and 4 bases stayed unmatched. CDR1 is MNHNS, CDR2 SASEGT, per germline. This CDR3 is built from 14 residues. The CDR3 protein is CASSDRGRIYGYTF. CDR3 in DNA: TGTGCCAGCAGTGACAGGGGGCGCATCTATGGCTACACCTTC.

J is TRBJ2-7 and V is TRBV5-1, with D maybe TRBD1 (7 bases). The ends were cut back, 1 base at V and 5 bases at J, with 19 bases in the middle. Germline CDR1 reads SGHRS; CDR2 reads YFSETQ. The length of the CDR3 is 16 residues. The CDR3: CASSLKTGEVFDEQYF. CDR3 sequence (DNA): TGCGCCAGCAGCTTGAAAACAGGGGAGGTGTTTGACGAGCAGTACTTC.

CDR3 sequence: CASSRENNYGYTF. For the CDR3, the DNA is TGTGCCAGCAGTCGAGAAAATAACTATGGCTACACCTTC. This sequence joins TRBV6-5 and TRBJ1-2; D gene unclear. The CDR3 is 13 amino acids. Per the germline V gene, CDR1 is MNHEY and CDR2 is SVGAGI. V was trimmed by 5 bases and J by 1 base, leaving 8 bases between them.

The chain uses TRBV7-8 and TRBJ1-4; the match to TRBD1 covers 7 bases. The germline CDR1 and CDR2 sequences are SGHVS and FQNEAQ. V was clipped by 4 bases and J by 4 bases; unmatched bases: 9. The CDR3 spans 16 residues. The CDR3 DNA sequence: TGTGCCAGCAGCTCAGGACAGGCGGGCCTTAATGAAAAACTGTTTTTT. This gives the protein CASSSGQAGLNEKLFF.

The chain links TRBV6-4 to TRBJ2-7; maybe TRBD1 (6 bases). Germline-derived CDR1 and CDR2 are MRHNA and SNTAGT. Trimming pared 2 bases from V and 0 bases from J, leaving 14 bases between. The CDR3 loop spans 16 amino acids. The CDR3 spells CASSDIQGRDSYEQYF. For the CDR3, the DNA is TGTGCCAGCAGTGACATCCAGGGGCGAGACTCCTACGAGCAGTACTTC.

This clone was counted only a few times. This chain joins TRBV19 and TRBJ2-3, with 7 bases fitting TRBD2. V lost 4 bases to trimming and J lost 2 bases; unmatched junction nucleotides: 6. The germline V gene encodes CDR1 LNHDA and CDR2 SQIVND (reference sequence). The CDR3 has 15 amino acids. The CDR3 coding sequence is TGTGCCAGTAGTAAGGCAGCGGGGATCACAGATACGCAGTATTTT. Protein: CASSKAAGITDTQYF.